This entry lists 16 T cell receptor beta chains sequenced from one sample in a study of technical replicates of blood from a handful of donors. The method was immunoSEQ multiplex PCR; TCRdb's version includes in-frame clones alone and lacks a portion of them. The data show under 75,000 clones, with roughly 94% seen just once and about 0.4% held by the top ten. The sequencing sample was made of T cells isolated from PBMCs. The receptors stem from a human donor in good health.

This clone was detected once. This chain connects TRBV30 to TRBJ2-7; D gene unclear. Germline V gene sequence: CDR1 GTSNPN, CDR2 SVGIG (reference sequence). The CDR3 covers 13 residues. The V end was cut by 0 bases, the J end by 5 bases, with 11 bases between. DNA of the CDR3: TGTGCCTGGAGTGTACAAGTTCGGGACGAGCAGTACTTC. Its protein product is CAWSVQVRDEQYF.

This clone has a single count. The chain is built from TRBV6-5 and TRBJ2-2; D remains ambiguous. V lost 2 bases, J lost 1 base, and 8 bases lay in between. CDR3 size: 15 residues. CDR1 and CDR2 from the germline V gene are MNHEY and SVGAGI. The CDR3 here is CASSYGFQNTGELFF. The CDR3, as DNA: TGTGCCAGCAGTTACGGCTTCCAGAACACCGGGGAGCTGTTTTTT.

V is TRBV7-2 and J is TRBJ2-5, with 8 nucleotides matching TRBD2. J lost 4 bases, V lost 2 bases, and 9 bases had no gene match. Germline V gives CDR1 SGHTA, CDR2 FQGNSA. The CDR3 has 16 residues. The CDR3 region has the DNA TGTGCCAGCAGCTTAAATATCGGGCTAGCGGGAGAGACCCAGTACTTC. This codes for CASSLNIGLAGETQYF. Variable domain in full (rest from reference TRBV7-2 and TRBJ2-5): GAGVSQSPSNKVTEKGKDVELRCDPISGHTALYWYRQSLGQGLEFLIYFQGNSAPDKSGLPSDRFSAERTGGSVSTLTIQRTQQEDSAVYLCASSLNIGLAGETQYFGPGTRLLVL.

The V gene is TRBV2, the J gene TRBJ2-4; D may be TRBD1 (5 bases). CDR1 is SNHLY and CDR2 is FYNNEI in the germline V gene. The CDR3 has 15 residues. Trimming took 6 bases from V and 9 from J, leaving 21 bases between them. In DNA form, the CDR3 reads TGTGCCAGCAGGATTAGGGGCCCAGAGAGGAGCATTCAGTACTTC. Translating gives CASRIRGPERSIQYF.

V is TRBV14 and J is TRBJ2-2; 8 bases match TRBD2. The CDR3 contains 14 residues. Germline CDR1 is SGHDN and CDR2 is FVKESK. V dropped 1 base and J dropped 9; count of bases not matched to a gene: 4. CDR3 protein: CASSQVGLARELFF. The DNA of the CDR3 is TGTGCCAGCAGCCAAGTTGGACTAGCCCGGGAGCTGTTTTTT.

This sequence joins TRBV7-2 and TRBJ2-7, with TRBD2 matching 11 bases. Germline CDR1 reads SGHTA; CDR2 reads FQGNSA. J gave up 4 bases and V 5 bases, and 4 bases lay outside the gene matches. The CDR3 runs 14 residues. CDR3 in DNA: TGTGCCAGCAGCCTGGCTAGCGGGGGGTACGAGCAGTACTTC. It codes for CASSLASGGYEQYF. Using reference TRBV7-2 and TRBJ2-7 for the parts outside the CDR3, the full variable domain is GAGVSQSPSNKVTEKGKDVELRCDPISGHTALYWYRQSLGQGLEFLIYFQGNSAPDKSGLPSDRFSAERTGGSVSTLTIQRTQQEDSAVYLCASSLASGGYEQYFGPGTRLTVT.

The rearrangement joins TRBV10-2 to TRBJ2-7; TRBD2 aligns across 7 bases. V shed 8 bases and J 5 bases; nucleotides not matched to a gene: 12. Germline V gives CDR1 WSHSY, CDR2 SAAADI. The CDR3 consists of 14 residues. CDR3 nucleotide sequence: TGCGCCAGCCGGGATGCGGGAGATGGAAACGAGCAGTACTTC. The encoded protein is CASRDAGDGNEQYF.

This CDR3 reads CASSLLAGGDNEQYF. The CDR3 DNA reads TGCGCCAGCAGCCTCCTAGCGGGAGGGGACAACGAGCAGTACTTC. The chain is built from TRBV4-3 and TRBJ2-7; 12 bases map to TRBD2. With 4 bases clipped from V and 5 bases from J, the junction kept 6 bases outside the gene matches. This CDR3 contains 15 residues. Germline CDR1 is LGHNA and CDR2 is YSLEER.

The J gene is TRBJ1-1, the V gene TRBV6-5, with D possibly TRBD1 on 6 matching bases. V was cut by 4 bases and J by 7 bases, with 19 bases left in between. CDR1 and CDR2 from the germline V gene are MNHEY and SVGAGI. CDR3 length equals 15 residues. The CDR3 DNA is TGTGCCAGCAGTTCTCCTGCAGGGGTGGAAGATGAAGCTTTCTTT. Amino acid sequence: CASSSPAGVEDEAFF.

This clone was observed a single time. The chain carries TRBV7-6 and TRBJ2-7, with D possibly matching TRBD2 (6 bases). Deletions cut 1 base from V and 2 bases from J, with 9 bases between. The CDR3 spans 14 residues. CDR1 is SGHVS, CDR2 FNYEAQ, per germline. Here the CDR3 reads CASSLGTNTYEQYF. CDR3 in DNA: TGTGCCAGCAGCTTAGGGACTAACACCTACGAGCAGTACTTC.

This chain connects TRBV7-2 to TRBJ2-7, with no clear D. CDR1 SGHTA and CDR2 FQGNSA come from the germline V gene. Trimming shortened V by 1 base and J by 3 bases, and 7 bases separated the two germline ends. This CDR3 has 13 residues. The CDR3 loop is CASSLGQIYEQYF. CDR3 DNA: TGTGCCAGCAGCTTAGGCCAGATCTACGAGCAGTACTTC.

The chain recombines TRBV5-1 with TRBJ2-7; 9 positions agree with TRBD2. With 3 bases clipped from V and 2 bases from J, the junction kept 9 bases outside the gene matches. CDR1 is SGHRS, CDR2 YFSETQ, per germline. The CDR3 extends over 16 amino acids. The CDR3 here is CASSSRAGTSTYEQYF. CDR3 nucleotides: TGCGCCAGCAGCTCACGAGCCGGGACTAGCACCTACGAGCAGTACTTC.

The chain carries TRBV23-1 and TRBJ2-1; TRBD2 matches at 7 bases. TRBV23-1 falls under the ORF class, with uncertain function. Germline trimming cut 0 bases from V and 1 base from J; bases unmatched to any gene: 6. This CDR3 spans 17 amino acids. The CDR3 bases are TGCGCCAGCAGTCAATCAAAATCTAGCGGATCCTACAATGAGCAGTTCTTC. Translated: CASSQSKSSGSYNEQFF.

This clone has a single count. This chain connects TRBV4-1 to TRBJ2-4; the D gene is possibly TRBD1 (7 bases). Germline assignment: CDR1 MGHRA and CDR2 YSYEKL. CDR3 length: 15 residues. The V and J ends lost 6 bases and 1 base respectively, with 13 bases between them. The CDR3 protein is CASRETGTAKNIQYF. CDR3 nucleotides: TGCGCCAGCAGAGAGACAGGGACTGCCAAAAACATTCAGTACTTC.

The rearrangement joins TRBV28 to TRBJ1-5, with 7 bases matching TRBD1. The germline V gene has CDR1 MDHEN and CDR2 SYDVKM. The CDR3 consists of 14 residues. J lost 5 bases, V lost 3 bases, and 4 bases had no gene match. The CDR3: CASSLEQGDQPQHF. The CDR3 DNA is TGTGCCAGCAGTTTGGAGCAGGGGGATCAGCCCCAGCATTTT.

The V call is TRBV28, the J call TRBJ2-7; 9 nucleotides line up with TRBD1. CDR1 and CDR2 (germline): MDHEN, SYDVKM. CDR3 length equals 15 residues. With 10 bases clipped from V and 5 bases from J, the junction kept 15 bases outside the gene matches. The CDR3 DNA reads TGTGCCATCGGATGGCCGGGGACAGGGATCAACGAGCAGTACTTC. It translates to CAIGWPGTGINEQYF.